Following are 10 T cell receptor beta chains from one sample sequenced in a study of T-cell reconstitution after alpha-beta-depleted transplantation in children. TCRbeta library preparation incorporated unique molecular identifiers. MiXCR was run by TCRdb on the PCR reads, yielding one entry per CDR3 protein. The profile covers some 350,000 distinct CDR3 sequences, with around 16% appearing a single time and 35% to 50% taken by the ten largest. The sequencing used PBMCs, mostly from graft donor cells, collected 360 days after TCRalphabeta/CD19-depleted stem cell transplant. These TCRs come from a male patient aged 2 to 9 who had a stem cell transplant for acute lymphoblastic leukemia, so the T cells may come from the graft donor.

A few counts support this clonotype. This could be a read error, since a much larger clone is one nucleotide away. The chain uses TRBV29-1 and TRBJ2-3; D uncertain. CDR1 and CDR2 (germline): SQVTM, ANQGSEA. This CDR3 has 12 residues. V lost 1 base and J 6 bases, leaving 8 bases between the germline ends. CDR3 coding DNA: TGCAGCGTTGAAGGGCTTTCGGATACGCAGTATTTT. Translated, it gives CSVEGLSDTQYF.

J is TRBJ2-3 and V is TRBV7-2; no definite D call. CDR3 length equals 14 residues. With 8 bases removed from V and 1 base from J, the gap between germline ends came to 13 bases. Per germline, CDR1 SGHTA and CDR2 FQGNSA. This CDR3 is CASGERAGTDTQYF. The CDR3 nucleotides are TGTGCCAGCGGTGAAAGGGCCGGCACAGATACGCAGTATTTT.

This clonotype has a handful of counts. This chain joins TRBV4-2 and TRBJ2-1, with TRBD2 matching over 11 bases. Germline V gene lookup returns CDR1 LGHNA and CDR2 YNFKEQ. This CDR3 region has 16 residues. V trimming: 1 base; J trimming: 4 bases; junction bases outside the gene matches: 3. The CDR3 region has the DNA TGTGCCAGCAGCCAAGCCCTAGCGGGAGGATACAATGAGCAGTTCTTC. It yields the protein CASSQALAGGYNEQFF.

The chain carries TRBV7-2 and TRBJ2-3; 10 nucleotides align to TRBD2. In germline, CDR1 is SGHTA, CDR2 FQGNSA. The CDR3 loop spans 16 amino acids. Trimming cost V 4 bases and J 2 bases; bases outside gene matches: 6. The CDR3 loop is CASSSQGTSVTDTQYF. Here the CDR3 DNA reads TGTGCCAGCAGCTCACAAGGGACTAGCGTCACAGATACGCAGTATTTT.

The chain links TRBV5-1 to TRBJ2-7; tentatively, D is TRBD2 (5 bases). Germline V gene lookup returns CDR1 SGHRS and CDR2 YFSETQ. The germline V and J ends were trimmed by 4 bases and 4 bases, with 15 bases remaining between them. The CDR3 contains 14 residues. The CDR3 is CASSQTAGGYEQYF. DNA for the CDR3: TGCGCCAGCAGCCAGACGGCGGGCGGTTACGAGCAGTACTTC.

This clonotype was observed a few times. The J gene is TRBJ2-7, the V gene TRBV29-1; 14 bases are a match to TRBD2. CDR3 length equals 16 residues. After removal of 2 bases from V and 2 bases from J, the junction contained 5 bases not matched to a gene. The germline CDR1 and CDR2 sequences are SQVTM and ANQGSEA. The CDR3 protein is CSVESGTSGGPYEQYF. CDR3 sequence (DNA): TGCAGCGTTGAATCCGGGACTAGCGGGGGACCCTACGAGCAGTACTTC.

In its sample, this clonotype was seen many times. J is TRBJ2-1 and V is TRBV29-1; D is ambiguous. Trimming took off 4 bases at V and 0 bases at J, with 10 bases between the two ends. This CDR3 region has 14 residues. CDR1 SQVTM and CDR2 ANQGSEA come from the germline V gene. CDR3 amino acids: CSVGLQSSYNEQFF. DNA of the CDR3: TGCAGCGTTGGTCTCCAAAGCTCCTACAATGAGCAGTTCTTC.

A few counts support this clonotype. The chain joins TRBV12-3 or TRBV12-4 to TRBJ2-1, with 8 bases fitting TRBD2. The J segment lost 6 bases and the V segment lost 2 bases, leaving 6 bases of the junction unmatched. CDR3 length equals 15 residues. The CDR3 sequence: CASSLWGLAGNEQFF. DNA for the CDR3: TGTGCCAGCAGTTTATGGGGGCTAGCGGGCAATGAGCAGTTCTTC.

This clonotype was counted many times. The rearrangement uses TRBV12-3 or TRBV12-4 and TRBJ2-3; 7 bases are a match to TRBD2. The CDR3 is made up of 16 amino acids. V shed 4 bases and J 0 bases; nucleotides not matched to a gene: 7. CDR3 sequence: CASSSELAVSTDTQYF. Written as DNA, the CDR3 is TGTGCCAGCAGTTCAGAGCTAGCGGTTAGCACAGATACGCAGTATTTT.

The chain employs TRBV28 and TRBJ1-2; no reliable D call. The CDR3 is 12 amino acids. Germline CDR1 MDHEN, CDR2 SYDVKM. Trimming removed 4 bases at V and 5 bases at J, with 8 bases between. This CDR3 is CASSSLVYGYTF. DNA of the CDR3: TGTGCCAGCAGTTCCCTGGTTTATGGCTACACCTTC.